The T cell receptor (beta chain) under discussion was sequenced for a study of shared clonotypes between healthy human individuals. Notes on the study in general: Of the naive CD4 clonotypes, approximately 5% were shared across a handful of donors.

Authors' analysis steps: With immunoSEQ giving junction-only sequences and no quality scores, filtering differed. The table came from immunoSEQ multiplex PCR; TCRdb's copy has only in-frame clones and leaves some out. The V and J calls and clone size are taken from that table; D and trimming were inferred from the DNA. The sample contains 2 million to 3 million clones, 80% to 95% of which appear only once. This CDR3 has 18 amino acids. V was pared by 4 bases and J by 2 bases, with 12 bases of the junction left unmatched. Per the germline V gene, CDR1 is SGHNT and CDR2 is YYREEE (reference sequence). As regards this clone: Its antigen is unidentified.

This sequence was found in a man younger than 35 in good health. Some clones in this sample may be carry-over from other donors' samples. The chain has TRBV5-4 and TRBJ1-5; the match to TRBD1 covers 10 bases. The sample comprised naive CD4+ T cells from PBMCs. Subset of the sample: CD45RA+ positively selected. The chain's CDR3 is CASSLSPWTGGGNQPQHF. As DNA, the CDR3 is TGTGCCAGCAGCCTAAGCCCCTGGACAGGGGGAGGCAATCAGCCCCAGCATTTT.